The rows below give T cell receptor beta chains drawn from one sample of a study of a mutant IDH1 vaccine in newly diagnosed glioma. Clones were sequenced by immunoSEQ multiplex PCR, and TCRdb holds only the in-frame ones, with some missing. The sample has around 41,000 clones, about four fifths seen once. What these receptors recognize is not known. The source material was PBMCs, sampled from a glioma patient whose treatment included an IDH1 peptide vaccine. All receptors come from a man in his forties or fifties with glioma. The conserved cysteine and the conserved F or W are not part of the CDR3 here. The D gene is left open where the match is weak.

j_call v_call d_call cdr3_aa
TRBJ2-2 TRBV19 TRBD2 ASRGLAGTGELF
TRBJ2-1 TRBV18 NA ASSADRSSYNEQF
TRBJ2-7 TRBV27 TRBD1 ASSLRDRGPYEQY
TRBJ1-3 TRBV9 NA ASSWEGNTIY
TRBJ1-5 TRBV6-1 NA ASSGRYSNQPQH
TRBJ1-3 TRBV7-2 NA ASSHNRNTIY
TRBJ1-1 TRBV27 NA ASSFGGYTEAF
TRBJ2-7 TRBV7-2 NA ASSFWTGKAEEQY
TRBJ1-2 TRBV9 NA ASSATPGLGYGYT
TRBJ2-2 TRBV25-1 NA ASRAPTGELF
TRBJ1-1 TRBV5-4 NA ASSLQLGGTEAF
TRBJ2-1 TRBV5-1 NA ASSLGGTRSYFQF
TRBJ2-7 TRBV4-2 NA ASSQDLFLGEQY
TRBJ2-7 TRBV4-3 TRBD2 ASSQERPKSGVTSYEQY
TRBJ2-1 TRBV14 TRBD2 ASSPETGGVSYNEQF
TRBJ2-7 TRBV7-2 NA ASSLEGGTYEQY
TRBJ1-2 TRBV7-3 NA ASSLIGGMDGYT
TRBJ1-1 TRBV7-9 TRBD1 ASSHRQGASYGTEAF
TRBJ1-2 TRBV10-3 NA AISPTDSYGYT
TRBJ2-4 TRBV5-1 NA ASRETGSKIAKNIQY
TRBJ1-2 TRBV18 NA ASSPKSNYGYT
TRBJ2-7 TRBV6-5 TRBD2 ASRATSGTYEQY
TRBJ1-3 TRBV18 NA ASSPNLNTAGNTIY
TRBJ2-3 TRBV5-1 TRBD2 ASSSQAGLAGGKDTQY
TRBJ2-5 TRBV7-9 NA ASSPGLARETQY
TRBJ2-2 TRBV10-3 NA AISAGLNTGELF
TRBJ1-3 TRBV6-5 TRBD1 ASSYSPGQYGNTIY
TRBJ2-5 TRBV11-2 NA ASSPRVRGPQETQY
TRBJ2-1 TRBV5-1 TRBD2 ASSLGASGRGNEQF
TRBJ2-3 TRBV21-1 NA ASSSYRGASTDTQY
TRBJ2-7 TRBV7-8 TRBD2 ASSSRSGSGYEQY
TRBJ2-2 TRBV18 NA ASSPSSNTGELF
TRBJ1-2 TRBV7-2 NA ASTTRRGNYGYT
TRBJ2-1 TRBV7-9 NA ASSRPLYNEQF
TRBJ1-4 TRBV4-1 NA ASSPAGRKLF
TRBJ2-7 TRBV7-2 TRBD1 ASSQDRGSVEQY
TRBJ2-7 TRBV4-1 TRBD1 ASSHMGQGYEQY
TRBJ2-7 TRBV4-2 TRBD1 ASSQVEYRGFLREQY
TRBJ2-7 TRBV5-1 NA ASSLSRGNSYEQY
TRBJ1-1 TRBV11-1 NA ASSFRRGTEAF
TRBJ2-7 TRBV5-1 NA ASSFGQGSYEQY
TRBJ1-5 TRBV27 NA ASMAGPRDQPQH
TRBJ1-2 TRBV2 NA ASSEQGPYGYT
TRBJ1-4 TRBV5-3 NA ARSLWQEDEKLF
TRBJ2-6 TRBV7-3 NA ASSLSRSGANVLT
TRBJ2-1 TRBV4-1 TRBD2 ASSPRTSSTYNEQF
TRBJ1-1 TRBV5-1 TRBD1 ASSSGTENTEAF
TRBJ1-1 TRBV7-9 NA ASLRTDIWNTEAF
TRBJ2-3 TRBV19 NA ASSAPAGDTQY
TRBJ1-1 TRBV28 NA ASSLMGAWVEAF
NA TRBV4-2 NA ASSHGASEDYEQY
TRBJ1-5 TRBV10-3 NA AIKSGENQPQH
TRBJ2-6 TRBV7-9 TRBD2 AGGLAGDSGANVLT
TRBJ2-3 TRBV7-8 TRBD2 ASSLGSGRTDTQY